This T cell receptor (beta chain) originates from a study of T cell repertoires in cytomegalovirus infection. Whole-study results and caveats: Dominating the ex vivo response were HLA-C-restricted CMV-specific TCR beta clonotypes.

This clonotype appeared many times. The antigen is undetermined. CDR1 and CDR2 (germline): MNHNS, SASEGT. The CDR3 loop spans 14 amino acids. Trimming removed 9 bases from V and 4 bases from J; junction bases left unmatched: 8. MiXCR, applied by TCRdb to the reads, yields one record per CDR3 protein. The table records over 450,000 distinct CDR3 sequences, approximately 10% of them present only once. Specimen: PBMCs. The sequence derives from a human donor in good health (CMV status not recorded). Some clones in this sample may be carry-over from other donors' samples. This chain uses TRBV6-1 with TRBJ2-2; 7 positions match TRBD1. For the CDR3, the DNA is TGTGCCAGTACGACAGGGCTACGCACCGGGGAGCTGTTTTTT. This sequence encodes CASTTGLRTGELFF.